The 24 T cell receptor beta chains reported below all come from one sample, sequenced in a study of T cells in tumors after PD-1 blockade. Profiled with immunoSEQ multiplex PCR; TCRdb holds only in-frame clones, not every one. The sample lists about 47,000 clones; approximately 79% were seen once. This specimen was PBMCs, taken before anti-PD-1 therapy. The receptors come from a human donor with advanced basal cell or squamous cell carcinoma (not recorded which).

The V call is TRBV3-1 (or the pseudogene TRBV3-2), the J call TRBJ1-2; TRBD1 is a possible D gene (6 bases). The germline gives CDR1 LGHDT, CDR2 YNNKEL (reference sequence). The CDR3 length is 14 residues. V lost 1 base and J 6 bases, leaving 12 bases between the germline ends. CDR3 sequence (DNA): TGTGCCAGCAGCCAAGTCAGGGGTACAGATGGCTACACCTTC. Its protein product is CASSQVRGTDGYTF.

The chain has TRBV15 and TRBJ1-4; D possibly corresponds to TRBD1 (5 bases). This CDR3 contains 15 residues. Germline V gene lookup returns CDR1 LNHNV and CDR2 YYDKDF (reference sequence). Between the trimmed V and J ends, which lost 0 bases and 7 bases, there was a span of 12 bases. The CDR3 DNA follows: TGTGCCACCAGCAGAGATATCCAGGGTAGTGAAAAACTGTTTTTT. It encodes CATSRDIQGSEKLFF.

This clone was observed a handful of times. The chain is built from TRBV7-9 and TRBJ2-1, with 9 bases aligning to TRBD2. The CDR3 runs to 15 residues. CDR1 SEHNR and CDR2 FQNEAQ come from the germline V gene (reference sequence). Trimming took 3 bases from V and 3 from J; bases not matched to a gene: 3. The chain's CDR3 is CASSFLAGSYNEQFF. The CDR3 nucleotides are TGTGCCAGCAGCTTTCTAGCGGGAAGCTACAATGAGCAGTTCTTC.

This rearrangement joins TRBV25-1 to TRBJ1-2; 8 bases map to TRBD1. The CDR3 is made up of 14 amino acids. Germline-derived CDR1 and CDR2 are MGHDK and SYGVNS. The V and J ends lost 3 bases and 4 bases, in that order; junction bases with no gene match: 4. CDR3 nucleotide sequence: TGTGCCAGCAGTGATACGACAGGGGCCTATGGCTACACCTTC. Its protein product is CASSDTTGAYGYTF.

The rearrangement uses TRBV7-9 and TRBJ1-2; the D is unclear. The CDR3 spans 12 residues. Trimming removed 2 bases from V and 8 bases from J, with 9 bases in between. Germline-derived CDR1 and CDR2 are SEHNR and FQNEAQ (reference sequence). CDR3 region: CASSLSLGGYTF. The CDR3 bases are TGTGCCAGCAGCTTAAGCCTTGGGGGCTACACCTTC.

The chain combines TRBV9 with TRBJ1-3; possibly TRBD1 for D (6 bases). Deletions cut 3 bases from V and 5 bases from J, with 21 bases between. In germline, CDR1 is SGDLS, CDR2 YYNGEE. The CDR3 spans 17 residues. The CDR3 nucleotides are TGTGCCAGCAGCGACTACCGGGACACGAGAGCGAGAAACACCATATATTTT. Protein: CASSDYRDTRARNTIYF. Complete variable domain (other parts from reference TRBV9 and TRBJ1-3): DSGVTQTPKHLITATGQRVTLRCSPRSGDLSVYWYQQSLDQGLQFLIQYYNGEERAKGNILERFSAQQFPDLHSELNLSSLELGDSALYFCASSDYRDTRARNTIYFGEGSWLTVV.

In DNA, the CDR3 is TGCGCCAGCAGCCACACTACAATAAGGGGGCACACTGAAGCTTTCTTT. This translates into CASSHTTIRGHTEAFF. The chain carries TRBV4-1 and TRBJ1-1; TRBD1 matches 7 bases. The CDR3 has 16 residues. Germline V gene sequence: CDR1 MGHRA, CDR2 YSYEKL. With 3 bases clipped from V and 3 bases from J, the junction kept 10 bases outside the gene matches.

The chain combines TRBV19 with TRBJ2-5; 8 positions agree with TRBD1. Germline V lookup: CDR1 LNHDA, CDR2 SQIVND (reference sequence). J lost 5 bases, V lost 4 bases, and 3 bases had no gene match. This CDR3 has 13 amino acids. This CDR3 is CASSTGGWETQYF. In DNA, the CDR3 is TGTGCCAGTAGTACAGGGGGCTGGGAGACCCAGTACTTC.

This chain uses TRBV6-5 with TRBJ2-3, with a weak D call TRBD1 (5 bases). The CDR3 is 13 residues long. V lost 5 bases and J lost 6, with 12 bases in between. Germline V gene lookup returns CDR1 MNHEY and CDR2 SVGAGI. The CDR3 here is CASSPQGADTQYF. The CDR3 DNA reads as TGTGCCAGCAGTCCTCAAGGGGCCGATACGCAGTATTTT.

This clone has a single count. The chain recombines TRBV27 with TRBJ2-1; D is perhaps TRBD1 or TRBD2 (5 bases each). The CDR3 spans 14 residues. Germline V gene lookup returns CDR1 MNHEY and CDR2 SMNVEV (reference sequence). With 8 bases removed from V and 4 bases from J, the gap between germline ends came to 15 bases. The DNA of the CDR3 is TGTGCCAGCTCCGGGGACCCGTGGTACAATGAGCAGTTCTTC. It codes for CASSGDPWYNEQFF.

The V call is TRBV2, the J call TRBJ1-5, with D maybe TRBD1 (6 bases). The CDR3 extends over 13 amino acids. In germline, CDR1 is SNHLY, CDR2 FYNNEI. Trimming shortened V by 3 bases and J by 4 bases, and 7 bases separated the two germline ends. CDR3 amino acids: CASSDQGNQPQHF. CDR3 nucleotide sequence: TGTGCCAGCAGTGATCAGGGGAATCAGCCCCAGCATTTT.

This chain joins TRBV7-2 and TRBJ2-3; 10 nucleotides agree with TRBD1. After removal of 5 bases from V and 6 bases from J, the junction contained 11 bases not matched to a gene. The CDR3 extends over 16 amino acids. Germline lookup yields CDR1 SGHTA and CDR2 FQGNSA. The CDR3 bases are TGTGCCAGCAGCCCCCAGGGACAGGGGCCAAGTGATACGCAGTATTTT. Its protein product is CASSPQGQGPSDTQYF.

The rearrangement joins TRBV7-2 to TRBJ2-1; 7 bases fit TRBD2. CDR3 length: 15 amino acids. J gave up 3 bases and V 1 base, and 3 bases lay outside the gene matches. The germline V gene has CDR1 SGHTA and CDR2 FQGNSA. CDR3 nucleotide sequence: TGTGCCAGCAGCTTAGTTCCTAGCGGCTACAATGAGCAGTTCTTC. Amino acids: CASSLVPSGYNEQFF.

This clone came up a few times. The chain couples TRBV7-9 to TRBJ2-7; D might be TRBD1 or TRBD2, each matching 5 bases. The CDR3 spans 13 residues. CDR1 SEHNR and CDR2 FQNEAQ come from the germline V gene (reference sequence). The V end was cut by 3 bases, the J end by 6 bases, with 12 bases between. The CDR3 loop is CASSFGRGREQYF. The CDR3 DNA sequence: TGTGCCAGCAGCTTTGGCCGGGGCCGCGAGCAGTACTTC.

J is TRBJ1-1 and V is TRBV28; D unclear. CDR1 is MDHEN and CDR2 is SYDVKM in the germline V gene. CDR3 length: 15 residues. Trimming stripped 2 bases from V and 0 bases from J, with 10 bases between. This CDR3 is CASSLVGLLNTEAFF. The CDR3 bases are TGTGCCAGCAGTTTAGTAGGCCTTTTGAACACTGAAGCTTTCTTT.

V is TRBV2 and J is TRBJ1-1; the D is unclear. This CDR3 has 12 amino acids. The V gene lost 6 bases and the J gene lost 4 bases, with 9 bases spanning the gap. Germline CDR1 is SNHLY and CDR2 is FYNNEI. The DNA of the CDR3 is TGTGCCAGCAGGTTCGTCGGCACTGAAGCTTTCTTT. It specifies CASRFVGTEAFF.

CDR3 residues: CASSPAGTGGWEQYF. DNA for the CDR3: TGTGCCAGTAGTCCGGCCGGGACAGGGGGGTGGGAGCAGTACTTC. This rearrangement joins TRBV19 to TRBJ2-7; 11 nucleotides agree with TRBD1. J lost 7 bases, V lost 5 bases, and 10 bases had no gene match. Germline V gene lookup returns CDR1 LNHDA and CDR2 SQIVND (reference sequence). The CDR3 has 15 amino acids.

This clone was observed a few times. The chain has TRBV7-9 and TRBJ1-2; 10 bases match TRBD1. V lost 5 bases, J lost 4 bases, and 4 bases stayed unmatched. Germline V gene data show CDR1 as SEHNR and CDR2 as FQNEAQ (reference sequence). This CDR3 contains 14 residues. In DNA, the CDR3 is TGTGCCAGCAGCCCCCGACAGGGGGCCTATGGCTACACCTTC. Its protein is CASSPRQGAYGYTF.

This rearrangement joins TRBV10-1 to TRBJ2-7, with 8 bases lining up with TRBD2. Germline values: CDR1 WNHNN, CDR2 SYGVQD (reference sequence). Unmatched junction bases numbered 11, after V lost 8 bases and J lost 5 bases. The CDR3 length is 14 residues. CDR3 in DNA: TGCGCCAGCGGATCCGTTCTAGCGGGTCACGAGCAGTACTTC. Protein sequence: CASGSVLAGHEQYF.

The CDR3 sequence is CASSLGQETQYF. CDR3 in DNA: TGTGCCAGCAGTTTGGGACAAGAGACCCAGTACTTC. The J gene is TRBJ2-5, the V gene TRBV12-3 or TRBV12-4; D is uncertain. V dropped 3 bases and J dropped 2 bases, with 4 bases sitting between them. The CDR3 spans 12 residues.

In nucleotides, the CDR3 is TGCGCCAGCAGCCAAACGCCGGGACAGGGCGGTCAAAACTCCTATAATTCACCCCTCCACTTT. Encoded protein: CASSQTPGQGGQNSYNSPLHF. The gene calls are TRBV4-1 and TRBJ1-6, with TRBD1 matching 9 bases. J was trimmed by 0 bases and V by 2 bases; bases with no gene match: 14. The CDR3 is made up of 21 amino acids. The germline V gene has CDR1 MGHRA and CDR2 YSYEKL.

This chain links TRBV24-1 with TRBJ2-1; possible D gene TRBD2, 6 bases. Germline V gives CDR1 KGHDR, CDR2 SFDVKD. Trimming took off 4 bases at V and 9 bases at J, with 12 bases between the two ends. This CDR3 region has 13 residues. This CDR3 is CATSDPGVGEQFF. The CDR3 region has the DNA TGTGCCACCAGTGACCCGGGAGTCGGTGAGCAGTTCTTC.

In nucleotides, the CDR3 is TGTGCCACCAGAGACAGGGGGCCTGCTGGCTACACCTTC. Its translation is CATRDRGPAGYTF. This rearrangement joins TRBV27 to TRBJ1-2; 10 bases fit TRBD1. The CDR3 has 13 amino acids. Germline lookup yields CDR1 MNHEY and CDR2 SMNVEV (reference sequence). Germline trimming cut 10 bases from V and 7 bases from J; bases unmatched to any gene: 9.

The chain couples TRBV3-1 (or the pseudogene TRBV3-2) to TRBJ1-4; 10 nucleotides align to TRBD1. CDR3 length: 14 amino acids. J lost 10 bases, V lost 9 bases, and 11 bases had no gene match. Germline V lookup: CDR1 LGHDT, CDR2 YNNKEL (reference sequence). The CDR3 DNA sequence: TGTGCCAGTACCACAGGGACAGGGGTAGGAAAACTGTTTTTT. Translated: CASTTGTGVGKLFF.